One TCR beta chain is described in this entry. Its cognate antigen is unknown. In the PCR, 60 Vbeta and 13 Jbeta primers were used. The protocol was immunoSEQ multiplex PCR, while the TCRdb copy is restricted to in-frame clones and leaves out a portion. The data contain about 180,000 clones, around four fifths of them singletons. The sample is drawn from a study of cytomegalovirus exposure and HLA in healthy donors. Looking at the study overall: Researchers previously reported finding roughly 120 million unique TCR beta sequences from 170 million or so T cells. Regarding the study as a whole: A few V segments could not be told apart, such as TRBV6-2 and TRBV6-3, and were left out. A classifier reportedly called cytomegalovirus status with high sensitivity and specificity.

Looked up from germline, CDR1 is SGHDT and CDR2 is YYEEEE. This CDR3 has 15 amino acids. Deletions cut 0 bases from V and 1 base from J, with 8 bases between. The specimen sequenced was PBMCs. V is TRBV5-6 and J is TRBJ1-5; no definite D call. This receptor was obtained from a woman aged 25 to 39 in good health and CMV-seronegative. The chain's CDR3 is CASSLVHASNQPQHF. The CDR3 DNA is TGTGCCAGCAGCTTGGTACACGCAAGCAATCAGCCCCAGCATTTT.